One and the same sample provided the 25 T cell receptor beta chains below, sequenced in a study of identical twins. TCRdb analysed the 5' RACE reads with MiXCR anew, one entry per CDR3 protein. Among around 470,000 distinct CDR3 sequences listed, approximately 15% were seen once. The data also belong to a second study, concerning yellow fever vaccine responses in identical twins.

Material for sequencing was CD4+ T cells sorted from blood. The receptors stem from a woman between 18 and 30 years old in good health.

CDR3 sequence reads: CASSLADHRWNTEAFF. CDR3 nucleotide sequence: TGCGCCAGCAGCTTGGCCGATCACAGGTGGAACACTGAAGCTTTCTTT. This chain links TRBV5-1 with TRBJ1-1, with D possibly being TRBD1 (5 bases). The CDR3 covers 16 residues. CDR1 SGHRS and CDR2 YFSETQ come from the germline V gene. V shed 0 bases and J shed 1 base, with 13 bases lying between them. The variable domain in full, with the rest retrieved from reference TRBV5-1 and TRBJ1-1, is KAGVTQTPRYLIKTRGQQVTLSCSPISGHRSVSWYQQTPGQGLQFLFEYFSETQRNKGNFPGRFSGRQFSNSRSEMNVSTLELGDSALYLCASSLADHRWNTEAFFGQGTRLTVV.

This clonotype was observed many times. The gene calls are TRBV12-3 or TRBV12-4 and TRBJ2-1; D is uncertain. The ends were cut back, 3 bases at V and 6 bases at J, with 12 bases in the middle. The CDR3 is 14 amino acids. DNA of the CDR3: TGTGCCAGCAGTTTTATCGTGCAATCCAATGAGCAGTTCTTC. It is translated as CASSFIVQSNEQFF.

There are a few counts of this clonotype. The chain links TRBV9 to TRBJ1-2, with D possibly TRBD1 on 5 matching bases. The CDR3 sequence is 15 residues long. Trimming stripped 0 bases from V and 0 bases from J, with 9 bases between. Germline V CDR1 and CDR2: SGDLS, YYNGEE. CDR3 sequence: CASSVALTANYGYTF. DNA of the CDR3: TGTGCCAGCAGCGTAGCTCTGACAGCTAACTATGGCTACACCTTC.

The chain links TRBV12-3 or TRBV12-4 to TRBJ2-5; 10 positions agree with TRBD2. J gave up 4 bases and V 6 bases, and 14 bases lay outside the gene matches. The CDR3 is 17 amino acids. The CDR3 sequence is CASSHGPERGGGETQYF. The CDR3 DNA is TGTGCCAGCAGCCACGGGCCGGAGCGGGGGGGAGGAGAGACCCAGTACTTC.

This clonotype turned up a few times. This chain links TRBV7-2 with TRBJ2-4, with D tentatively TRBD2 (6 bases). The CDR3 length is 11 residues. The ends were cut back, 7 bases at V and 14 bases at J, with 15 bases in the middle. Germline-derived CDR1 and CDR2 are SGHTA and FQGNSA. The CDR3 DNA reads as TGTGCCAGCACCTCGGGGGACGCGAAGTACTTC. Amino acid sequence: CASTSGDAKYF.

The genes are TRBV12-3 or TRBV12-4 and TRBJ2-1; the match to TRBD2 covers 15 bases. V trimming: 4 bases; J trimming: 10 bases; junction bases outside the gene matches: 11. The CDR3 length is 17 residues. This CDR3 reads CASSSGTSGRMSREQFF. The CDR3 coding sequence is TGTGCCAGCAGTTCGGGGACTAGCGGGAGGATGAGCAGGGAGCAGTTCTTC.

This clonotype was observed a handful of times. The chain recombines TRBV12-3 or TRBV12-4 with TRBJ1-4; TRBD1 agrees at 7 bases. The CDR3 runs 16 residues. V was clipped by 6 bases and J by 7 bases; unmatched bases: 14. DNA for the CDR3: TGTGCCAGCAGCCAGTTTATAGGGGGCTTGACTGAAAAACTGTTTTTT. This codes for CASSQFIGGLTEKLFF.

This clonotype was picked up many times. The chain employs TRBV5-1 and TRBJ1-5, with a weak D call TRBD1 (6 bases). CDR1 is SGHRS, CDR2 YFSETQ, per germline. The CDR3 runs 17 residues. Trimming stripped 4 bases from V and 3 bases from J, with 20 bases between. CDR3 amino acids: CASSTVRGAYDNQPQHF. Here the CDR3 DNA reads TGCGCCAGCAGCACGGTGCGGGGGGCTTATGACAATCAGCCCCAGCATTTT.

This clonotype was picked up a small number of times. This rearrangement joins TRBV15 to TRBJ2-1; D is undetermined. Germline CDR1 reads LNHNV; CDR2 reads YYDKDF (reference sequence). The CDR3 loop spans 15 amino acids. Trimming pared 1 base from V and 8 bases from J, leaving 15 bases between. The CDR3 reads CATSRGGVTGDEQFF. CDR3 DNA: TGTGCCACCAGCAGAGGTGGGGTTACTGGGGATGAGCAGTTCTTC.

CDR3 bases: TGTGCCAGTAGGAAAAGCCCGGGACTCATCGGGGGCTACACCTTC. This translates into CASRKSPGLIGGYTF. The V and J genes are TRBV19 and TRBJ1-2, with D possibly being TRBD1 (5 bases). The CDR3 runs to 15 residues. Trimming removed 6 bases from V and 8 bases from J, with 22 bases in between. Germline loops: CDR1 LNHDA, CDR2 SQIVND (reference sequence).

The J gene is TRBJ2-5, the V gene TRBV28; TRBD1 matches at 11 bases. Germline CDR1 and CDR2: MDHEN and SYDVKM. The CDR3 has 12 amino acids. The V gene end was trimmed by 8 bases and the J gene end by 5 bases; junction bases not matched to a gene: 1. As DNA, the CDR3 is TGTGCCAGCTGGGACAGGGGGGAGACCCAGTACTTC. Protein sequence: CASWDRGETQYF.

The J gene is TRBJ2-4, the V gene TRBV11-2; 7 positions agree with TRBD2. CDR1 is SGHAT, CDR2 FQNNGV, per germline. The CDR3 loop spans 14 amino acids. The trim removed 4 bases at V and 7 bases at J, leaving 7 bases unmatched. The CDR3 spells CASSSGGAENIQYF. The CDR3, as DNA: TGTGCCAGCAGCTCGGGGGGAGCGGAGAACATTCAGTACTTC.

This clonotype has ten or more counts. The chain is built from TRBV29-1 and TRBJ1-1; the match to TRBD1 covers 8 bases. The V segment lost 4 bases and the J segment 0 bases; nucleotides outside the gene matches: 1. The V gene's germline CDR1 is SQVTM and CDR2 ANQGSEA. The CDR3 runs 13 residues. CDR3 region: CSVGTGLNTEAFF. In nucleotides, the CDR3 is TGCAGCGTTGGGACAGGGTTGAACACTGAAGCTTTCTTT.

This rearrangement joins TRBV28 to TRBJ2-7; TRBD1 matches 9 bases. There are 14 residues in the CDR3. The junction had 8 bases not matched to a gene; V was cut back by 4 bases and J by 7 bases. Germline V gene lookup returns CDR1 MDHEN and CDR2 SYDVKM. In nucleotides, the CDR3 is TGTGCCAGCAGTTCGGGACAGGGCTCGGGAGAGCAGTACTTC. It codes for CASSSGQGSGEQYF. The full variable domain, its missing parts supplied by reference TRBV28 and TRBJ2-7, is DVKVTQSSRYLVKRTGEKVFLECVQDMDHENMFWYRQDPGLGLRLIYFSYDVKMKEKGDIPEGYSVSREKKERFSLILESASTNQTSMYLCASSSGQGSGEQYFGPGTRLTVT.

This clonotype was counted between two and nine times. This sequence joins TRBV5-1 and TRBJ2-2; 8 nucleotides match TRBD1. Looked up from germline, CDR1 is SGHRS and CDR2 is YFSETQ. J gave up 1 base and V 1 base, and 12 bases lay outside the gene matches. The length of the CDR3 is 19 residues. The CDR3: CASSLIVRTGTGNTGELFF. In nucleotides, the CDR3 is TGCGCCAGCAGCTTGATCGTGCGAACCGGGACAGGGAACACCGGGGAGCTGTTTTTT.

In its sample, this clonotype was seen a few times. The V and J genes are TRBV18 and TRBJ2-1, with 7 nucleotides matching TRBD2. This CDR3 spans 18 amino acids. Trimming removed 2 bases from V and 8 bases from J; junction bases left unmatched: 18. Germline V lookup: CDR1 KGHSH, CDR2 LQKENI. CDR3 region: CASSPGLRGSTGTDEQFF. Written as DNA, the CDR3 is TGTGCCAGCTCACCAGGGCTCCGCGGGAGTACGGGGACGGATGAGCAGTTCTTC.

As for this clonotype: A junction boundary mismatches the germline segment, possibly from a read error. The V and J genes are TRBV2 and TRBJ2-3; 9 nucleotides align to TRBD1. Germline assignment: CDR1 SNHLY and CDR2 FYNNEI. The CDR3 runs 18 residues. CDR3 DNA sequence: TGTACCAGCAGCCTTTACCCGGACAGGGGCTTAAGCACAGATACGCAGTATTTT. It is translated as CTSSLYPDRGLSTDTQYF.

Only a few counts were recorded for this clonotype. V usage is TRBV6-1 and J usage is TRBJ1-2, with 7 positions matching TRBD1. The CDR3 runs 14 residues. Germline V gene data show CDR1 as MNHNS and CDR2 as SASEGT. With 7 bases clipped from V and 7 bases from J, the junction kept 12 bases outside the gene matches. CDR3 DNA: TGTGCCAGCACCGAGGGGGCAGGTGTTGGTGGCTACACCTTC. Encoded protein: CASTEGAGVGGYTF.

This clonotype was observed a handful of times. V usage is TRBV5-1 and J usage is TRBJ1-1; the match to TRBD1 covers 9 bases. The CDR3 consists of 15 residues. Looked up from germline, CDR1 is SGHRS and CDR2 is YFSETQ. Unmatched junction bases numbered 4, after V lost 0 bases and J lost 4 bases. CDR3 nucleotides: TGCGCCAGCAGCTTGGCAGGACAGGGGATCACTGAAGCTTTCTTT. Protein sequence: CASSLAGQGITEAFF.

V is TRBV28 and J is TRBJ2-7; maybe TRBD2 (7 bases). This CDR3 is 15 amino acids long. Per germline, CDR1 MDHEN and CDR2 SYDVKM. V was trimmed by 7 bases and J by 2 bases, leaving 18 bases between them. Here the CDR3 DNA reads TGTGCCAGCAAACCGGGGCGGGGGCCTCCCTACGAGCAGTACTTC. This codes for CASKPGRGPPYEQYF. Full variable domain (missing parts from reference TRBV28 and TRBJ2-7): DVKVTQSSRYLVKRTGEKVFLECVQDMDHENMFWYRQDPGLGLRLIYFSYDVKMKEKGDIPEGYSVSREKKERFSLILESASTNQTSMYLCASKPGRGPPYEQYFGPGTRLTVT.

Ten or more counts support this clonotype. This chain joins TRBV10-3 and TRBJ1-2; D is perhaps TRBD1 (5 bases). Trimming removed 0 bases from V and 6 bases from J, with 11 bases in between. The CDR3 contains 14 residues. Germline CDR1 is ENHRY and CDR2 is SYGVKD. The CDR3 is CAISESAGYNGYTF. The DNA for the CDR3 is TGTGCCATCAGTGAGTCGGCAGGGTATAATGGCTACACCTTC.

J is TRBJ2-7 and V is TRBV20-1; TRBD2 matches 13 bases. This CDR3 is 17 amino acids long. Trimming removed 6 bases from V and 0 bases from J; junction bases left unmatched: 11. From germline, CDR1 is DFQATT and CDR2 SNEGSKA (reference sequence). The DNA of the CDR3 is TGCAGTGCCACGCCTGGGACTAGCGGGATTTTCTCCTACGAGCAGTACTTC. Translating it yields CSATPGTSGIFSYEQYF.

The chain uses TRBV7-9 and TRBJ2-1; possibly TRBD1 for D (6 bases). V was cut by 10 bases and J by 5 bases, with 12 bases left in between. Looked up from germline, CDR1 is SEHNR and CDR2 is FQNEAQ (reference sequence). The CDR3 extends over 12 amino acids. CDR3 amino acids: CATKGQHNEQFF. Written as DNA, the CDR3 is TGTGCCACCAAGGGACAACACAATGAGCAGTTCTTC.

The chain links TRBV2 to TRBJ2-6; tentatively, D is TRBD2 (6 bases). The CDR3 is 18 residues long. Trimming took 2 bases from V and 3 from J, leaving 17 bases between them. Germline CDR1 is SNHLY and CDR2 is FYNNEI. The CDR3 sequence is CASSEWGRRAYGANVLTF. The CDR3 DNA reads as TGTGCCAGCAGTGAATGGGGCAGGAGGGCTTATGGGGCCAACGTCCTGACTTTC.

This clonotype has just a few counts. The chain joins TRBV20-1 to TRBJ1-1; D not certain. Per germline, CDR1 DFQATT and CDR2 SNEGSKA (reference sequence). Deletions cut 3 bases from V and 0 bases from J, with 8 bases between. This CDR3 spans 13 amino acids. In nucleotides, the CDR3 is TGCAGTGCTAGCCGCACCATGAACACTGAAGCTTTCTTT. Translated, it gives CSASRTMNTEAFF.